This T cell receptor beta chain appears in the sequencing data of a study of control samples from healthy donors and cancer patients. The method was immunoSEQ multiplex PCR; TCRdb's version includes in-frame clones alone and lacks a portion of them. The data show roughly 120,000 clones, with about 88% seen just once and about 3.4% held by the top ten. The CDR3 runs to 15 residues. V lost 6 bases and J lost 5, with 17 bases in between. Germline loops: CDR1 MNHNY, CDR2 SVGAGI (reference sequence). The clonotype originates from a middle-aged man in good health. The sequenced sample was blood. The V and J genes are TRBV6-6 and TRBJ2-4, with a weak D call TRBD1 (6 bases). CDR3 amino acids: CASRGANTAENIQYF. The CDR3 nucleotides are TGTGCCAGCAGGGGGGCCAACACGGCCGAAAACATTCAGTACTTC.